What follows is one TCR beta chain and its context. The data derive from a study of technical replicates of blood from a handful of donors. The data were produced by immunoSEQ multiplex PCR, yet TCRdb's version contains in-frame clones alone and is incomplete. The sample records tens of thousands of clones, almost 95% being singletons. This CDR3 has 12 residues. CDR1 and CDR2 (germline): GTSNPN, SVGIG (reference sequence). Sequencing was performed on T cells isolated from PBMCs. This receptor was obtained from a human donor in good health. This chain uses TRBV30 with TRBJ2-7, with D possibly TRBD2 on 5 matching bases. The CDR3: CACQRRLYEQYF. The CDR3 DNA sequence: TGTGCTTGCCAGCGGAGACTATACGAGCAGTACTTC.